This T cell receptor (beta chain) was captured in a study of T cell repertoires in aging, cancer and after chemotherapy. About the research overall: Six age groups, ranging from 30 or younger to 70 or older, included the donors. The full dataset contained some 8.7 million TCR reads. Study-level results: These repertoire data do not allow conclusions about immunological memory after chemotherapy. Median generation probability rose over the chemotherapy interval in each cancer cohort, suggesting rebound thymic output.

The template was genomic DNA from peripheral blood, not RNA. This clonotype was seen a few times. Its specificity is unknown. Germline CDR1 reads LNHDA; CDR2 reads SQIVND (reference sequence). The CDR3 has 15 residues. Trimming pared 1 base from V and 0 bases from J, leaving 10 bases between. Rearranged V-D-J TRB sequences were amplified with a mixed TRB-A/B primer pool. TCRdb re-called the multiplex PCR reads with MiXCR, one entry per CDR3 protein. The sample has around 2,400 distinct CDR3 sequences, about 35% seen once. Sequencing was carried out using blood. V gene TRBV19 combines with J gene TRBJ2-7; possibly TRBD1 or TRBD2 for D (6 bases each). The receptor was isolated from a human donor with a solid tumor. CDR3: CASSIAEGGSYEQYF. For the CDR3, the DNA is TGTGCCAGTAGTATAGCGGAGGGGGGCTCCTACGAGCAGTACTTC.